The source of this TCR beta chain is a study of beta chain features in type 1 diabetes. The study, taken as a whole, reports: cDNA-based reads could over-represent cells with high TCR expression. Any role of HLA type in TCRB rearrangement remained unresolved here.

Trimming removed 7 bases from V and 7 bases from J, with 23 bases in between. CDR1 SNHLY and CDR2 FYNNEI come from the germline V gene. The CDR3 spans 15 residues. Regarding this clone: The target antigen is unknown.

Expressed TCRB transcripts were sequenced, since all the RNA that had been isolated was reverse transcribed. Clones were sequenced by immunoSEQ multiplex PCR, and TCRdb holds only the in-frame ones, with some missing. The repertoire includes roughly 230,000 clones, 9% to 10% of them detected once, and 0.03% to 0.04% sits in the top ten. This chain uses TRBV2 with TRBJ2-7; possible D gene TRBD1, 6 bases. The sample consisted of naive CD4+ T cells from blood. The sequence was obtained from a woman aged 18-29 years in good health. CDR3 in DNA: TGTGCCAGCACCCCAACCGTTAGCAGGGGCTTAGAGCAGTACTTC. Amino acids: CASTPTVSRGLEQYF.